Presented here are 9 T cell receptor beta chains from one specimen sequenced in a study of T-cell reconstitution after alpha-beta-depleted transplantation in children. TCRbeta library preparation incorporated unique molecular identifiers. TCRdb analysed the PCR reads with MiXCR anew, one entry per CDR3 protein. The table records roughly 220,000 distinct CDR3 sequences, 9.7% of them present only once. This material consisted of PBMCs from the stem cell graft donor, taken from the stem cell graft. Source of these receptors: a human donor who donated a stem cell graft to a child with SCID.

This clonotype has at least ten counts. The rearrangement uses TRBV5-5 and TRBJ2-1; 10 bases align to TRBD2. V shed 0 bases and J 4 bases; nucleotides not matched to a gene: 10. The CDR3 has 18 residues. Looked up from germline, CDR1 is SGHKS and CDR2 is YYEKEE (reference sequence). CDR3 sequence (DNA): TGTGCCAGCAGCTTGGCAGCGGGGGGGCCAGTCATTTACAATGAGCAGTTCTTC. Protein product: CASSLAAGGPVIYNEQFF.

This clonotype was detected many times. The CDR3 nucleotides read TGTGCCAGCAGTCCACGGTCGAACACCGGGGAGCTGTTTTTT. It codes for CASSPRSNTGELFF. This sequence joins TRBV27 and TRBJ2-2; D gene unclear. V was clipped by 5 bases and J by 0 bases, with 7 bases between them. Germline V gene sequence: CDR1 MNHEY, CDR2 SMNVEV (reference sequence). CDR3 length: 14 amino acids.

Ten or more counts support this clonotype. This chain joins TRBV18 and TRBJ2-5, with D unresolved. Per the germline V gene, CDR1 is KGHSH and CDR2 is LQKENI. The CDR3 has 16 amino acids. V lost 3 bases to trimming and J lost 2 bases, with 16 bases between them. Here the CDR3 DNA reads TGTGCCAGCTCACCTGGAAGGAACCTCCCTCAAGAGACCCAGTACTTC. This encodes CASSPGRNLPQETQYF.

This clonotype was seen ten or more times. The chain employs TRBV7-2 and TRBJ1-5; D possibly corresponds to TRBD1 (6 bases). Looked up from germline, CDR1 is SGHTA and CDR2 is FQGNSA. Trimming took 5 bases from V and 0 from J, leaving 14 bases between them. The CDR3 loop spans 16 amino acids. The CDR3 loop is CASSPQGGLSNQPQHF. The CDR3 DNA follows: TGTGCCAGCAGCCCACAGGGAGGGCTTAGCAATCAGCCCCAGCATTTT.

This clonotype was recorded many times. The chain joins TRBV7-9 to TRBJ1-2; TRBD1 matches 7 bases. Germline CDR1 reads SEHNR; CDR2 reads FQNEAQ (reference sequence). This CDR3 spans 14 amino acids. V trimming: 5 bases; J trimming: 4 bases; junction bases outside the gene matches: 7. As DNA, the CDR3 is TGTGCCAGCAGCACTCGAGGGACAGCCTATGGCTACACCTTC. Its protein product is CASSTRGTAYGYTF.

Ten or more counts support this clonotype. The V call is TRBV5-1, the J call TRBJ1-2, with 10 bases aligning to TRBD1. CDR1 and CDR2 from the germline V gene are SGHRS and YFSETQ. The CDR3 covers 14 residues. The V and J ends lost 1 base and 8 bases, in that order; junction bases with no gene match: 5. The CDR3 here is CASSLIGTGVGYTF. CDR3 DNA: TGCGCCAGCAGCTTGATCGGGACAGGGGTCGGCTACACCTTC.

The rearrangement joins TRBV7-8 to TRBJ1-2; maybe TRBD1 (5 bases). Germline CDR1 is SGHVS and CDR2 is FQNEAQ. There are 15 residues in the CDR3. Trimming cost V 1 base and J 1 base, with 10 bases left between them. CDR3 nucleotide sequence: TGTGCCAGCAGCTTAGACGGCAGGGTTAACTATGGCTACACCTTC. Residues: CASSLDGRVNYGYTF.

V is TRBV18 and J is TRBJ1-6; TRBD1 matches 8 bases. The CDR3 has 14 residues. V trimming: 4 bases; J trimming: 7 bases; junction bases outside the gene matches: 3. Germline-derived CDR1 and CDR2 are KGHSH and LQKENI. The CDR3 loop reads CASSLQGENSPLHF. In DNA form, the CDR3 reads TGTGCCAGCTCACTACAGGGGGAGAATTCACCCCTCCACTTT.

Many counts were recorded for this clonotype. This chain uses TRBV7-2 with TRBJ2-7; 12 bases map to TRBD2. V dropped 1 base and J dropped 3; count of bases not matched to a gene: 1. From germline, CDR1 is SGHTA and CDR2 FQGNSA. This CDR3 has 15 residues. CDR3 sequence (DNA): TGTGCCAGCAGCTTAGTACTAGCGGGGGGCTACGAGCAGTACTTC. Protein product: CASSLVLAGGYEQYF.